The 22 T cell receptor beta chains below all came from one sample that was sequenced in a study of human T cells and chemical hapten exposure. Noted time point: pre-sensitization, week 0. As for treatment: therapeutic diphenylcyclopropenone sensitization with weekly scalp DPC. In TCRdb, the RACE reads were re-called with MiXCR into one record per CDR3 protein. The sample shows over 300,000 distinct CDR3 sequences, about 5.1% of them seen only once. Sequenced material: whole blood, taken in connection with sensitization to the hapten diphenylcyclopropenone (DPC). The origin of the receptors is a woman in her forties or fifties with alopecia areata. Some clones in this sample may be carry-over from other donors' samples.

This clonotype was seen repeatedly, ten times or more. The chain couples TRBV5-1 to TRBJ2-3; 11 nucleotides match TRBD1. The V gene's germline CDR1 is SGHRS and CDR2 YFSETQ. The CDR3 consists of 14 residues. The junction had 8 bases not matched to a gene; V was cut back by 4 bases and J by 10 bases. The DNA of the CDR3 is TGCGCCAGCAGCGCGGGACAGGGGGTCCTTTCGCAGTATTTT. This codes for CASSAGQGVLSQYF.

This clonotype was detected only a few times. The chain is built from TRBV30 and TRBJ2-5; 8 nucleotides agree with TRBD1. Germline V gives CDR1 GTSNPN, CDR2 SVGIG (reference sequence). V shed 0 bases and J 4 bases; nucleotides not matched to a gene: 7. CDR3 length equals 15 residues. The CDR3 sequence: CAWSVPRQGRETQYF. As DNA, the CDR3 is TGTGCCTGGAGTGTACCCCGACAGGGGAGAGAGACCCAGTACTTC.

This clonotype was seen many times. The chain combines TRBV11-2 with TRBJ2-3, with TRBD2 as a possible D gene (8 bases). Germline loops: CDR1 SGHAT, CDR2 FQNNGV. The CDR3 loop spans 18 amino acids. V lost 2 bases to trimming and J lost 0 bases, with 18 bases between them. The CDR3 DNA reads TGTGCCAGCAGCTTATGGTACGGGAGGGGGCCTAGCACAGATACGCAGTATTTT. Amino acid sequence: CASSLWYGRGPSTDTQYF.

This clonotype was recorded a few times. The rearrangement uses TRBV5-1 and TRBJ1-1; D unclear. Germline CDR1 SGHRS, CDR2 YFSETQ. V lost 0 bases and J 0 bases, leaving 18 bases between the germline ends. The CDR3 loop spans 18 amino acids. CDR3 DNA: TGCGCCAGCAGCTTGGTGGCAGGCCGGACGAATTTGAACACTGAAGCTTTCTTT. This gives the protein CASSLVAGRTNLNTEAFF.

This clonotype occurred many times. This rearrangement joins TRBV29-1 to TRBJ2-3; the match to TRBD2 covers 7 bases. The CDR3 spans 15 residues. Germline V gene sequence: CDR1 SQVTM, CDR2 ANQGSEA. The V gene end was trimmed by 4 bases and the J gene end by 0 bases; junction bases not matched to a gene: 7. The CDR3 nucleotides read TGCAGCGTTGCCGCTAGCGGACCTAGCACAGATACGCAGTATTTT. Amino acids: CSVAASGPSTDTQYF.

This clonotype was seen more than once but under ten times. The rearrangement uses TRBV2 and TRBJ2-3; 7 nucleotides match TRBD2. Germline assignment: CDR1 SNHLY and CDR2 FYNNEI. Losses at the gene ends were 6 bases for V and 1 base for J; bases not matched to a gene: 4. The CDR3 consists of 14 residues. CDR3 nucleotides: TGTGCCAGCAGGGCGGGAGCGGGCACAGATACGCAGTATTTT. This codes for CASRAGAGTDTQYF.

This clonotype was detected ten times or more. The V and J genes are TRBV29-1 and TRBJ1-1; D remains ambiguous. The CDR3 contains 12 residues. V dropped 3 bases and J dropped 4 bases, with 9 bases sitting between them. Germline CDR1 SQVTM, CDR2 ANQGSEA. The DNA of the CDR3 is TGCAGCGTTGAGGGCGAAGCCACTGAAGCTTTCTTT. Translation gives CSVEGEATEAFF. The complete variable domain, with remaining parts taken from reference TRBV29-1 and TRBJ1-1, reads SAVISQKPSRDICQRGTSLTIQCQVDSQVTMMFWYRQQPGQSLTLIATANQGSEATYESGFVIDKFPISRPNLTFSTLTVSNMSPEDSSIYLCSVEGEATEAFFGQGTRLTVV.

This clonotype was observed a handful of times. The gene calls are TRBV27 and TRBJ2-3, with TRBD2 identical over 8 bases. This CDR3 is built from 16 residues. After removal of 0 bases from V and 3 bases from J, the junction contained 5 bases not matched to a gene. From germline, CDR1 is MNHEY and CDR2 SMNVEV (reference sequence). CDR3 sequence: CASSLSWASGTDTQYF. The CDR3 coding sequence is TGTGCCAGCAGTTTATCGTGGGCTAGCGGGACAGATACGCAGTATTTT.

The sample holds many counts of this clonotype. This chain uses TRBV6-2 or TRBV6-3 with TRBJ2-3; the D is unclear. The germline V and J ends were trimmed by 8 bases and 6 bases, with 3 bases remaining between them. The CDR3 has 9 amino acids. The germline V gene encodes CDR1 MNHEY and CDR2 SVGEGT. CDR3 DNA sequence: TGTGCCAGCGGGGATACGCAGTATTTT. The encoded protein is CASGDTQYF.

This clonotype was counted only a few times. This rearrangement joins TRBV9 to TRBJ2-3, with D possibly being TRBD2 (6 bases). Germline V gene sequence: CDR1 SGDLS, CDR2 YYNGEE. Trimming took 4 bases from V and 2 from J, leaving 20 bases between them. This CDR3 region has 17 residues. The CDR3 bases are TGTGCCAGCAGCCTAGAGCCCTTGGGAGGACTCACAGATACGCAGTATTTT. It translates to CASSLEPLGGLTDTQYF.

This clonotype was found many times. This chain connects TRBV7-9 to TRBJ2-3; TRBD2 agrees at 10 bases. With 1 base clipped from V and 3 bases from J, the junction kept 4 bases outside the gene matches. This CDR3 is 16 amino acids long. The germline CDR1 and CDR2 sequences are SEHNR and FQNEAQ (reference sequence). The CDR3 nucleotides read TGTGCCAGCAGCTTAGATGGTAGCGGGAGGACAGATACGCAGTATTTT. It is translated as CASSLDGSGRTDTQYF.

This clonotype has a count of ten or more. This chain connects TRBV11-2 to TRBJ1-1; 8 bases are shared with TRBD1. The V and J ends lost 6 bases and 4 bases, in that order; junction bases with no gene match: 7. Germline-derived CDR1 and CDR2 are SGHAT and FQNNGV. CDR3 length: 14 amino acids. This chain's CDR3 is CASSYRGSVTEAFF. CDR3 DNA: TGTGCCAGCAGTTACAGGGGGTCTGTCACTGAAGCTTTCTTT.

This clonotype was picked up many times. This chain links TRBV7-8 with TRBJ2-7, with 8 bases that match TRBD2. CDR3 length equals 18 residues. CDR1 is SGHVS and CDR2 is FQNEAQ in the germline V gene. The trim removed 4 bases at V and 2 bases at J, leaving 16 bases unmatched. CDR3 residues: CASSSNLNSLAGTYEQYF. In DNA form, the CDR3 reads TGTGCCAGCAGCTCCAATCTAAACTCTCTAGCGGGCACCTACGAGCAGTACTTC. The variable domain in full, with the rest retrieved from reference TRBV7-8 and TRBJ2-7, is GAGVSQSPRYKVAKRGQDVALRCDPISGHVSLFWYQQALGQGPEFLTYFQNEAQLDKSGLPSDRFFAERPEGSVSTLKIQRTQQEDSAVYLCASSSNLNSLAGTYEQYFGPGTRLTVT.

In its sample, this clonotype was seen many times. V is TRBV29-1 and J is TRBJ1-1; perhaps TRBD1 as D (6 bases). The germline V gene has CDR1 SQVTM and CDR2 ANQGSEA. Trimming pared 7 bases from V and 1 base from J, leaving 13 bases between. The length of the CDR3 is 13 residues. The CDR3 DNA follows: TGCAGCGCCGGAAAGGGACAGAACACTGAAGCTTTCTTT. Translated: CSAGKGQNTEAFF.

This clonotype was observed a handful of times. CDR3 bases: TGTGCCAGCAGCTTAGCGGTCCGACAGCGCAATTCACCCCTCCACTTT. This codes for CASSLAVRQRNSPLHF. The chain has TRBV7-2 and TRBJ1-6; D is possibly TRBD1 (5 bases). This CDR3 spans 16 amino acids. V was pared by 0 bases and J by 7 bases, with 13 bases between. Germline assignment: CDR1 SGHTA and CDR2 FQGNSA.

The sample holds many counts of this clonotype. This chain joins TRBV13 and TRBJ1-2, with TRBD1 as a possible D gene (6 bases). Germline CDR1 is PRHDT and CDR2 is FYEKMQ (reference sequence). The CDR3 contains 12 residues. The V end lost 5 bases, the J end lost 6 bases, and 10 bases lay between the germline ends. The CDR3 nucleotides read TGTGCCAGCAGCCTTTACAGGGATGGCTACACCTTC. Protein sequence: CASSLYRDGYTF. Full variable domain (missing parts from reference TRBV13 and TRBJ1-2): AAGVIQSPRHLIKEKRETATLKCYPIPRHDTVYWYQQGPGQDPQFLISFYEKMQSDKGSIPDRFSAQQFSDYHSELNMSSLELGDSALYFCASSLYRDGYTFGSGTRLTVV.

This clonotype has more than one count but fewer than ten. J is TRBJ1-1 and V is TRBV2, with a tentative D call TRBD1 (6 bases). V shed 6 bases and J shed 2 bases, with 13 bases lying between them. The CDR3 extends over 14 amino acids. CDR1 SNHLY and CDR2 FYNNEI come from the germline V gene. CDR3 DNA: TGTGCCAGCAGACCACAGGGATCCAACACTGAAGCTTTCTTT. Translated: CASRPQGSNTEAFF.

This clonotype was seen ten or more times. The chain couples TRBV11-2 to TRBJ2-7; TRBD2 matches 9 bases. Germline values: CDR1 SGHAT, CDR2 FQNNGV. V lost 5 bases to trimming and J lost 7 bases; unmatched junction nucleotides: 6. The CDR3 has 13 residues. As DNA, the CDR3 is TGTGCCAGCAGCCCTAGCGGGACGCGGGAGCAGTACTTC. This translates into CASSPSGTREQYF.

This clonotype was seen many times. The chain has TRBV11-1 and TRBJ2-1, with 9 bases that match TRBD2. V was pared by 6 bases and J by 10 bases, with 16 bases of the junction left unmatched. This CDR3 contains 16 residues. The germline CDR1 and CDR2 sequences are SGHAT and FQDESV (reference sequence). CDR3 sequence reads: CASRRGGVLRQGEQFF. CDR3 DNA sequence: TGTGCCAGCAGACGCGGGGGGGTCCTTCGGCAGGGCGAGCAGTTCTTC.

This clonotype was observed a few times. The genes are TRBV9 and TRBJ2-2; D is undetermined. Germline V gene data show CDR1 as SGDLS and CDR2 as YYNGEE. V was cut by 4 bases and J by 0 bases, with 10 bases left in between. The CDR3 consists of 15 residues. CDR3 sequence (DNA): TGTGCCAGCAGCCCTTTTGGTTCGAACACCGGGGAGCTGTTTTTT. Its translation is CASSPFGSNTGELFF.

The rearrangement uses TRBV6-2 or TRBV6-3 and TRBJ1-1, with D perhaps TRBD1 (5 bases). The CDR3 has 16 amino acids. Per the germline V gene, CDR1 is MNHEY and CDR2 is SVGEGT. Trimming removed 2 bases at V and 5 bases at J, with 18 bases between. The CDR3, as DNA: TGTGCCAGCAGTTACACCCGGCGGCTGCGGGGGACTGAAGCTTTCTTT. It yields the protein CASSYTRRLRGTEAFF.

This clonotype appeared many times. The chain couples TRBV5-4 to TRBJ2-1, with 10 bases aligning to TRBD2. This CDR3 contains 16 residues. The V segment lost 2 bases and the J segment 3 bases; nucleotides outside the gene matches: 5. The germline CDR1 and CDR2 sequences are SGHNT and YYREEE (reference sequence). In nucleotides, the CDR3 is TGTGCCAGCAGCTTCCCTCCTAGCGGGAGCTACAATGAGCAGTTCTTC. As protein: CASSFPPSGSYNEQFF.